This passage covers 3 T cell receptor beta chains from one sample sequenced in a study of T cell repertoires in cytomegalovirus infection. What these receptors recognize is not known. MiXCR, run by TCRdb on the reads, gives a single entry per CDR3 protein. The table has around 100,000 distinct CDR3 sequences, 10% seen once. The sample was PBMCs, sequenced either directly or after in vitro stimulation (not recorded which). These receptor sequences come from a human donor in good health (CMV status not recorded). Some clones in this sample may be carry-over from other donors' samples.

This clonotype was picked up a small number of times. This chain joins TRBV11-2 and TRBJ2-5; 7 bases fit TRBD1. From germline, CDR1 is SGHAT and CDR2 FQNNGV. V was clipped by 4 bases and J by 5 bases; unmatched bases: 10. This CDR3 has 15 amino acids. The CDR3 loop is CASSSLRGLAETQYF. CDR3 bases: TGTGCCAGCAGCTCTCTGAGGGGGCTGGCGGAGACCCAGTACTTC.

This clonotype was seen a single time. The junction and the germline gene differ at one end; a read error may be behind it. The chain couples TRBV7-6 to TRBJ2-3; 12 nucleotides match TRBD2. Germline V gene data show CDR1 as SGHVS and CDR2 as FNYEAQ. The CDR3 spans 16 residues. CDR3: CASRSSGLAGTDTQYF. CDR3 bases: TGTGCCAGCCGCTCCTCGGGACTAGCGGGCACAGACACGCAGTATTTC.

This clonotype was seen ten or more times. The CDR3 DNA follows: TGTGCCAGCAGCTTTCCCCCGAATGAGCAGTTCTTC. Its protein is CASSFPPNEQFF. The genes are TRBV7-8 and TRBJ2-1, with no clear D. In germline, CDR1 is SGHVS, CDR2 FQNEAQ. V was shortened by 3 bases and J by 7 bases, with 7 bases between the two germline ends. The CDR3 has 12 amino acids.